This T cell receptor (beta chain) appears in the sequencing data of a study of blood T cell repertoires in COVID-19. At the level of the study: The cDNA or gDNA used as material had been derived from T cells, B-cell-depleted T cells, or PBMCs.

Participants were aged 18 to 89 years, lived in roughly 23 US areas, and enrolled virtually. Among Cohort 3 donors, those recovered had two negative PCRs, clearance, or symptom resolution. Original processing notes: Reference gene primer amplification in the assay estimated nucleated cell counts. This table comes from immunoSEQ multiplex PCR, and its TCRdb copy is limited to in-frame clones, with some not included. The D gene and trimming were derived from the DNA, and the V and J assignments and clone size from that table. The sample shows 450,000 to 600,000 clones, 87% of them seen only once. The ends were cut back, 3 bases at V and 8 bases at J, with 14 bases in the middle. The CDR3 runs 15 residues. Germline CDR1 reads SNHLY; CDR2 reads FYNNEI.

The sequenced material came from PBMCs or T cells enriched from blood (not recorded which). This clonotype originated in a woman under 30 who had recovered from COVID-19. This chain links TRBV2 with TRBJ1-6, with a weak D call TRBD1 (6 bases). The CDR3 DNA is TGTGCCAGCAGTGAGAATGGGGGCCCGGATTCACCCCTCCACTTT. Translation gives CASSENGGPDSPLHF.